These 30 T cell receptor beta chains share one sample of origin, sequenced in a study of Ad26.COV2.S vaccination and SARS-CoV-2 variants. Assay used: immunoSEQ multiplex PCR; TCRdb lists only in-frame clones, some missing. The sample shows about half a million clones, around 89% of them seen only once. Treatment indicated: some 19 received Ad26.COV2.S at low or high dose, single or two shots; five or six received placebo; per-sample allocation not given. Sampling happened 63 days after the first vaccine or placebo injection. The starting material was peripheral blood, obtained in a trial of Ad26.COV2.S vaccine versus placebo. The source of these receptors is a person aged 18-60 years who received the Ad26.COV2.S COVID-19 vaccine or a placebo.

V is TRBV6-2 or TRBV6-3 and J is TRBJ2-5; 7 bases align to TRBD2. CDR1 and CDR2 (germline): MNHEY, SVGEGT. CDR3 size: 15 residues. V was pared by 4 bases and J by 5 bases, with 10 bases of the junction left unmatched. The CDR3 DNA reads as TGTGCCAGCAGTTTTCCAGCGGGGAAGATGGAGACCCAGTACTTC. Its translation is CASSFPAGKMETQYF.

The genes are TRBV24-1 and TRBJ2-1; no firm D call. The CDR3 totals 11 residues. The V gene lost 5 bases and the J gene lost 5 bases, with 3 bases spanning the gap. Germline V gives CDR1 KGHDR, CDR2 SFDVKD. The CDR3 coding sequence is TGTGCCACCAGTGTGAACAATGAGCAGTTCTTC. Encoded protein: CATSVNNEQFF.

The J gene is TRBJ1-2, the V gene TRBV7-9; D perhaps matches TRBD1 (5 bases). The CDR3 has 15 residues. The V gene's germline CDR1 is SEHNR and CDR2 FQNEAQ (reference sequence). Trimming took 5 bases from V and 4 from J, leaving 17 bases between them. This CDR3 reads CASSLTNQGTYGYTF. In DNA form, the CDR3 reads TGTGCCAGCAGCCTCACTAACCAGGGTACCTATGGCTACACCTTC.

The V and J genes are TRBV24-1 and TRBJ2-5, with 11 bases that match TRBD2. After removal of 4 bases from V and 5 bases from J, the junction contained 5 bases not matched to a gene. Germline-derived CDR1 and CDR2 are KGHDR and SFDVKD. The CDR3 totals 15 residues. DNA of the CDR3: TGTGCCACCAGTGAATCCATAGCGGGGGGGGAGACCCAGTACTTC. It encodes CATSESIAGGETQYF.

The chain carries TRBV30 and TRBJ2-1, with D maybe TRBD2 (6 bases). Germline loops: CDR1 GTSNPN, CDR2 SVGIG (reference sequence). With 3 bases removed from V and 6 bases from J, the gap between germline ends came to 12 bases. The CDR3 totals 13 residues. In DNA form, the CDR3 reads TGTGCCTGGAGGGGACTTGGGACCAATGAGCAGTTCTTC. It translates to CAWRGLGTNEQFF.

The gene calls are TRBV27 and TRBJ1-5, with 7 bases fitting TRBD1. The germline CDR1 and CDR2 sequences are MNHEY and SMNVEV (reference sequence). J lost 7 bases, V lost 6 bases, and 9 bases had no gene match. The CDR3 loop spans 14 amino acids. In DNA, the CDR3 is TGTGCCAGCAGCCCCAGGGACAGCTCCCAGCCCCAGCATTTT. Its translation: CASSPRDSSQPQHF.

This rearrangement joins TRBV5-1 to TRBJ1-3; D gene unclear. The germline V gene has CDR1 SGHRS and CDR2 YFSETQ. The CDR3 extends over 15 amino acids. Trimming took 5 bases from V and 0 from J, leaving 12 bases between them. Written as DNA, the CDR3 is TGCGCCAGCAGGAATGATAAAACCTCTGGAAACACCATATATTTT. Protein sequence: CASRNDKTSGNTIYF.

This chain uses TRBV5-1 with TRBJ2-7; 8 nucleotides line up with TRBD1. Germline assignment: CDR1 SGHRS and CDR2 YFSETQ. The V gene end was trimmed by 4 bases and the J gene end by 4 bases; junction bases not matched to a gene: 4. This CDR3 is 13 amino acids long. The CDR3 DNA reads TGCGCCAGCAGCCCTCAGGGGGCGTACGAGCAGTACTTC. It translates to CASSPQGAYEQYF.

DNA for the CDR3: TGTGCCAGCTCACCTGGTCTTAGCGGACCATACAACCAAGAGACCCAGTACTTC. Encoded protein: CASSPGLSGPYNQETQYF. The J gene is TRBJ2-5, the V gene TRBV18, with D perhaps TRBD2 (6 bases). The CDR3 sequence is 18 residues long. Per the germline V gene, CDR1 is KGHSH and CDR2 is LQKENI. Between the trimmed V and J ends, which lost 3 bases and 0 bases, there was a span of 20 bases.

The chain recombines TRBV5-6 with TRBJ1-1, with 7 bases aligning to TRBD1. In germline, CDR1 is SGHDT, CDR2 YYEEEE. V shed 2 bases and J 2 bases; nucleotides not matched to a gene: 6. The CDR3 sequence is 15 residues long. The CDR3 loop is CASSFLDRANTEAFF. The CDR3 coding sequence is TGTGCCAGCAGCTTTCTTGACAGGGCCAACACTGAAGCTTTCTTT.

The rearrangement links TRBV21-1 to TRBJ2-7; the D segment call TRBD2 is taken from the table without a DNA check. TRBV21-1 is labeled a pseudogene. This CDR3 has 13 amino acids. The CDR3 bases are TGTGGCGGGGGGACTAGCGGATACTACGAGCAGTACTTC. This codes for CGGGTSGYYEQYF.

This sequence joins TRBV2 and TRBJ2-1; no clear D. The CDR3 runs to 18 residues. The V end was cut by 3 bases, the J end by 4 bases, with 22 bases between. Germline CDR1 is SNHLY and CDR2 is FYNNEI. CDR3: CASSDGPNSGSWYNEQFF. For the CDR3, the DNA is TGTGCCAGCAGTGACGGCCCCAATTCGGGTAGCTGGTACAATGAGCAGTTCTTC.

The V call is TRBV5-1, the J call TRBJ2-1; the match to TRBD2 covers 9 bases. V was clipped by 2 bases and J by 7 bases; unmatched bases: 13. Per germline, CDR1 SGHRS and CDR2 YFSETQ. The CDR3 is 17 amino acids. The CDR3 DNA follows: TGCGCCAGCAGCTTCAGGCCCGGGCGGGAGGGGGCGAATGAGCAGTTCTTC. The encoded protein is CASSFRPGREGANEQFF.

The chain joins TRBV4-1 to TRBJ2-7, with no clear D. The V end lost 2 bases, the J end lost 2 bases, and 13 bases lay between the germline ends. Germline assignment: CDR1 MGHRA and CDR2 YSYEKL. The CDR3 length is 15 residues. The DNA for the CDR3 is TGCGCCAGCAGCCAACAGAGGACGGATGCCTACGAGCAGTACTTC. Translation gives CASSQQRTDAYEQYF.

The CDR3 loop reads CASSARTYEQYF. The CDR3 DNA is TGTGCCAGCAGTGCCCGAACCTACGAGCAGTACTTC. The V call is TRBV28, the J call TRBJ2-7; D not resolved. The V end lost 5 bases, the J end lost 2 bases, and 7 bases lay between the germline ends. The CDR3 totals 12 residues. Germline CDR1 MDHEN, CDR2 SYDVKM.

The chain carries TRBV7-2 and TRBJ1-2, with a tentative D call TRBD1 (6 bases). The V gene lost 5 bases and the J gene lost 0 bases, with 13 bases spanning the gap. Germline values: CDR1 SGHTA, CDR2 FQGNSA. CDR3 size: 15 residues. The CDR3 bases are TGTGCCAGCAGCCAACAGGGCCCAGCTAACTATGGCTACACCTTC. Translation gives CASSQQGPANYGYTF.

The chain carries TRBV28 and TRBJ2-3; tentative D call: TRBD2 (5 bases). V shed 6 bases and J shed 1 base, with 17 bases lying between them. Germline V CDR1 and CDR2: MDHEN, SYDVKM. The CDR3 sequence is 16 residues long. The chain's CDR3 is CASSPGSFLGTDTQYF. The CDR3 DNA reads as TGTGCCAGCAGCCCGGGGTCTTTTCTCGGCACAGATACGCAGTATTTT.

This chain uses TRBV15 with TRBJ2-7, with 10 nucleotides matching TRBD2. V shed 3 bases and J 5 bases; nucleotides not matched to a gene: 4. The germline V gene encodes CDR1 LNHNV and CDR2 YYDKDF (reference sequence). The CDR3 runs to 14 residues. DNA for the CDR3: TGTGCCACCAGCAGGGATCTAGCGGGAGACGAGCAGTACTTC. As protein: CATSRDLAGDEQYF.

The chain employs TRBV19 and TRBJ2-5, with D possibly matching TRBD1 (5 bases). V was pared by 4 bases and J by 3 bases, with 18 bases between. The CDR3 has 16 residues. Germline CDR1 reads LNHDA; CDR2 reads SQIVND (reference sequence). As DNA, the CDR3 is TGTGCCAGTAGTAAATCCGCCTGGGGCAAGGAAGAGACCCAGTACTTC. It specifies CASSKSAWGKEETQYF. Looking up the rest from reference TRBV19 and TRBJ2-5 gives the full variable domain: DGGITQSPKYLFRKEGQNVTLSCEQNLNHDAMYWYRQDPGQGLRLIYYSQIVNDFQKGDIAEGYSVSREKKESFPLTVTSAQKNPTAFYLCASSKSAWGKEETQYFGPGTRLLVL.

This rearrangement joins TRBV3-1 (or the pseudogene TRBV3-2) to TRBJ1-6; 8 bases are a match to TRBD1. Trimming cost V 5 bases and J 11 bases; bases outside gene matches: 5. The CDR3 totals 13 residues. Germline CDR1 reads LGHDT; CDR2 reads YNNKEL (reference sequence). DNA of the CDR3: TGTGCCAGCAGCGGACAGGGTCTGACACCCCTCCACTTT. It codes for CASSGQGLTPLHF.

This clone showed up just once. The CDR3 DNA reads TGTGCCAGCAGTTTATGGAGGAGGGCTAGCGGAGACCAAGAGACCCAGTACTTC. It yields the protein CASSLWRRASGDQETQYF. The J gene is TRBJ2-5, the V gene TRBV28; TRBD2 agrees at 7 bases. Germline lookup yields CDR1 MDHEN and CDR2 SYDVKM. V lost 0 bases to trimming and J lost 0 bases; unmatched junction nucleotides: 10. There are 18 residues in the CDR3.

V usage is TRBV12-3 or TRBV12-4 and J usage is TRBJ2-5; D gene uncertain. V was pared by 5 bases and J by 5 bases, with 12 bases between. This CDR3 spans 13 amino acids. CDR3 in amino acids: CASSPGVGETQYF. The CDR3 region has the DNA TGTGCCAGCAGTCCGGGTGTCGGGGAGACCCAGTACTTC.

The V and J genes are TRBV7-3 and TRBJ2-2; 12 nucleotides agree with TRBD2. Germline CDR1 is SGHTA and CDR2 is FQGTGA. The CDR3 has 17 residues. J gave up 5 bases and V 2 bases, and 6 bases lay outside the gene matches. CDR3 in DNA: TGTGCCAGCAGCTTATGGGGACTAGCGGGTGTAACCGGGGAGCTGTTTTTT. It is translated as CASSLWGLAGVTGELFF.

This sequence joins TRBV29-1 and TRBJ2-5; 11 bases are a match to TRBD2. Looked up from germline, CDR1 is SQVTM and CDR2 is ANQGSEA. The J segment lost 3 bases and the V segment lost 5 bases, leaving 2 bases of the junction unmatched. This CDR3 region has 13 residues. The CDR3 region is CSVLAGGKETQYF. The DNA of the CDR3 is TGCAGCGTTTTAGCGGGAGGGAAAGAGACCCAGTACTTC.

This clone was seen once. The CDR3 DNA reads TGTGCCAGCAGTTATTACCCCTCGGGAGGGGGCGAGAAAGGCTACACCTTC. It is translated as CASSYYPSGGGEKGYTF. J is TRBJ1-2 and V is TRBV7-2; 7 bases map to TRBD1. Germline CDR1 reads SGHTA; CDR2 reads FQGNSA. Losses at the gene ends were 6 bases for V and 8 bases for J; bases not matched to a gene: 21. The CDR3 length is 17 residues.

In this sample, this clone turned up once. CDR3 protein: CASSYSADRKSSYNSPLHF. For the CDR3, the DNA is TGTGCCAGCAGTTACTCTGCCGATCGCAAAAGCTCCTATAATTCACCCCTCCACTTT. The V call is TRBV6-2 or TRBV6-3, the J call TRBJ1-6; no firm D call. This CDR3 has 19 amino acids. V lost 0 bases to trimming and J lost 0 bases, with 15 bases between them. Per the germline V gene, CDR1 is MNHEY and CDR2 is SVGEGT.

About this clone itself: Other DNA variants within this sample encode the same CDR3. This chain joins TRBV12-3 or TRBV12-4 and TRBJ2-2; D not certain. The CDR3 extends over 11 amino acids. The V gene lost 6 bases and the J gene lost 7 bases, with 6 bases spanning the gap. The CDR3 DNA follows: TGTGCCAGCAGCTTTAGCGGGGAGCTGTTTTTT. The encoded protein is CASSFSGELFF.

The V gene is TRBV27, the J gene TRBJ1-3, with D possibly TRBD1 on 5 matching bases. Germline CDR1 and CDR2: MNHEY and SMNVEV (reference sequence). V lost 2 bases and J lost 0, with 20 bases in between. The CDR3 consists of 19 residues. DNA for the CDR3: TGTGCCAGCAGTTTAAAGGGACGATTAAATCTTTACTCTGGAAACACCATATATTTT. Translating it yields CASSLKGRLNLYSGNTIYF.

The chain is built from TRBV7-3 and TRBJ2-1; TRBD2 agrees at 11 bases. Losses at the gene ends were 5 bases for V and 9 bases for J; bases not matched to a gene: 9. The CDR3 is 15 amino acids. CDR1 is SGHTA and CDR2 is FQGTGA in the germline V gene. The DNA of the CDR3 is TGTGCCAGCAGCGTAGCGGGAGGGCCTAGGAGTGAGCAGTTCTTC. This encodes CASSVAGGPRSEQFF.

This clone was detected only once. This chain joins TRBV30 and TRBJ2-7; unclear D gene. CDR3 length equals 11 residues. CDR1 and CDR2 from the germline V gene are GTSNPN and SVGIG (reference sequence). The ends were cut back, 0 bases at V and 7 bases at J, with 7 bases in the middle. The CDR3 region is CAWSVSLEQYF. The DNA for the CDR3 is TGTGCCTGGAGTGTAAGTCTTGAGCAGTACTTC. Supplemented by reference TRBV30 and TRBJ2-7, the full variable domain reads SQTIHQWPATLVQPVGSPLSLECTVEGTSNPNLYWYRQAAGRGLQLLFYSVGIGQISSEVPQNLSASRPQDRQFILSSKKLLLSDSGFYLCAWSVSLEQYFGPGTRLTVT.